Listed below are T cell receptor beta chains from one sample, sequenced in a study of T-cell reconstitution after alpha-beta-depleted transplantation in children. TCRdb called the PCR reads again in MiXCR, with one record for every CDR3 protein. The table records 500,000 or so distinct CDR3 sequences, 32% of them present only once. The sample in question was PBMCs from the stem cell graft donor, obtained from the stem cell graft. The receptors stem from a human donor who donated a stem cell graft to a child with aplastic anemia. CDR3s include the opening cysteine and the closing phenylalanine or tryptophan. D genes are given only for firm matches. Some rows mark clone size as missing; the rest say once, few, many or name a class of expanded clone.

D,J,size,V,CDR3,DNA
NA,TRBJ1-2,NA,TRBV9,CASSKTNRENYGYTF,TGTGCCAGCAGTAAGACAAACCGGGAAAACTATGGCTACACCTTC
NA,TRBJ2-1,once,TRBV12-3/TRBV12-4,CASGILTPPYNEQFF,TGTGCCAGCGGAATTTTGACACCCCCCTACAATGAGCAGTTCTTC
NA,TRBJ2-3,few,TRBV7-3,CASSAKGGTQYF,TGTGCCAGCAGTGCGAAGGGGGGTACGCAGTATTTT
NA,TRBJ2-1,NA,TRBV7-6,CASSWGRRDSNEQFF,TGTGCCAGCAGCTGGGGGCGTAGGGATTCCAATGAGCAGTTCTTC
NA,TRBJ1-4,NA,TRBV12-3/TRBV12-4,CASISDNEKLFF,TGTGCCAGCATATCGGATAATGAAAAACTGTTTTTT
NA,TRBJ2-7,once,TRBV4-3,CASSHYEGHYEQYF,TGCGCCAGCAGCCACTACGAGGGCCACTACGAGCAGTACTTC
NA,TRBJ2-7,NA,TRBV5-1,CASSLVQGPYEQYF,TGCGCCAGCAGCTTGGTACAGGGACCCTACGAGCAGTACTTC
NA,TRBJ2-1,NA,TRBV5-1,CASSLGSTYNEQFF,TGCGCCAGCAGCTTGGGATCGACCTACAATGAGCAGTTCTTC
TRBD2,TRBJ2-3,many,TRBV6-4,CASATGGEDTQYF,TGTGCCAGCGCCACGGGGGGTGAAGATACGCAGTATTTT
NA,TRBJ2-7,NA,TRBV15,CATSSLTGVPYSYEQYF,TGTGCCACCAGCAGCTTAACGGGGGTGCCGTACTCCTACGAGCAGTACTTC
TRBD1,TRBJ2-1,NA,TRBV19,CATIPGQGYNEQFF,TGTGCCACTATTCCGGGACAGGGGTACAATGAGCAGTTCTTC
NA,TRBJ1-5,few,TRBV19,CARVQGLCNQPQHF,TGTGCCAGAGTACAGGGTTTGTGTAATCAGCCCCAGCATTTT
NA,TRBJ2-7,NA,TRBV5-6,CAAGRARGEQYF,TGTGCTGCAGGGCGGGCTAGAGGTGAGCAGTACTTC
NA,TRBJ1-1,NA,TRBV29-1,CSVDGGQIMNTEAFF,TGCAGCGTTGATGGGGGGCAAATTATGAACACTGAAGCTTTCTTT
NA,TRBJ2-1,NA,TRBV7-2,CASSLGRGPGGEQFF,TGTGCCAGCAGCTTAGGCAGGGGGCCGGGGGGTGAGCAGTTCTTC
NA,TRBJ2-5,NA,TRBV5-5,CASSPDQGTETQYF,TGTGCCAGCAGCCCGGACCAAGGAACTGAGACCCAGTACTTC
NA,TRBJ2-7,few,TRBV6-2/TRBV6-3,CASKGPAYEQYF,TGTGCCAGCAAGGGGCCTGCCTACGAGCAGTACTTC
NA,TRBJ2-7,NA,TRBV20-1,CSARDYRGRSYEQYF,TGCAGTGCTAGAGATTACCGGGGACGCTCCTACGAGCAGTACTTC
TRBD1,TRBJ2-1,few,TRBV24-1,CATSDFRTGVLNEQFF,TGTGCCACCAGTGATTTTAGGACAGGGGTTTTAAATGAGCAGTTCTTC
TRBD2,TRBJ2-1,few,TRBV10-3,CATLLSGSSYNEQFF,TGTGCCACACTATTGAGCGGGAGCTCCTACAATGAGCAGTTCTTC
TRBD2,TRBJ2-5,NA,TRBV18,CASSPAGAYQETQYF,TGTGCCAGCTCACCAGCGGGAGCGTACCAAGAGACCCAGTACTTC
NA,TRBJ2-1,NA,TRBV30,CAWASSSYNEQFF,TGTGCCTGGGCTAGCTCGAGTTACAATGAGCAGTTCTTC
NA,TRBJ2-4,NA,TRBV27,CASSLQGAGGIQYF,TGTGCCAGCAGTTTACAGGGGGCGGGGGGCATTCAGTACTTC
NA,TRBJ2-3,NA,TRBV5-1,CASSPTATYPQTDTQYF,TGCGCCAGCAGCCCCACCGCGACTTACCCTCAAACAGATACGCAGTATTTT
TRBD2,TRBJ2-1,NA,TRBV28,CASSLAERRNEQFF,TGTGCCAGCAGTCTAGCGGAGAGGAGGAATGAGCAGTTCTTC
TRBD2,TRBJ2-1,NA,TRBV6-2/TRBV6-3,CASSPTLAGDNEQFF,TGTGCCAGCAGTCCTACACTAGCGGGAGACAATGAGCAGTTCTTC
NA,TRBJ2-5,NA,TRBV6-1,CASASKRVQETQYF,TGTGCCAGCGCCTCTAAGCGGGTGCAAGAGACCCAGTACTTC
TRBD1,TRBJ2-1,few,TRBV20-1,CSASRDRGGNEQFF,TGCAGTGCTAGCCGGGACAGGGGCGGGAATGAGCAGTTCTTC
NA,TRBJ1-1,NA,TRBV11-2,CASSLNSDEAFF,TGTGCCAGCAGCTTAAATAGTGATGAAGCTTTCTTT
NA,TRBJ1-5,NA,TRBV6-2/TRBV6-3,CASRYLGQPQHF,TGTGCCAGCAGATACTTAGGACAGCCCCAGCATTTT
TRBD1,TRBJ2-3,NA,TRBV9,CASSPSLWQGAGDTQYF,TGTGCCAGCAGCCCGAGCTTGTGGCAGGGGGCAGGAGATACGCAGTATTTT
NA,TRBJ2-5,NA,TRBV12-3/TRBV12-4,CASSTSGAQETQYF,TGTGCCAGCAGTACTTCCGGAGCCCAAGAGACCCAGTACTTC
TRBD1,TRBJ1-4,NA,TRBV5-1,CASSLDYGGTGENEKLFF,TGCGCCAGCAGCTTGGATTACGGAGGGACAGGGGAGAATGAAAAACTGTTTTTT
NA,TRBJ1-4,NA,TRBV28,CASSLLAKSGHNEKLFF,TGTGCCAGCAGTTTATTGGCCAAATCGGGGCATAATGAAAAACTGTTTTTT
TRBD2,TRBJ2-1,NA,TRBV7-2,CASSSEREGNEQFF,TGTGCCAGCAGCTCGGAGCGGGAGGGCAATGAGCAGTTCTTC
NA,TRBJ1-5,many,TRBV12-3/TRBV12-4,CASSLTGNQPQHF,TGTGCCAGCAGTCTAACAGGGAACCAGCCCCAGCATTTT
NA,TRBJ2-3,NA,TRBV7-2,CASAFRGTDTQYF,TGTGCCAGCGCCTTTCGTGGCACAGATACGCAGTATTTT
NA,TRBJ2-3,few,TRBV7-2,CASSFGWRQYF,TGTGCCAGCAGCTTTGGCTGGAGGCAGTATTTT
NA,TRBJ1-1,few,TRBV6-1,CASELDGYTEAFF,TGTGCCAGCGAATTAGACGGATACACTGAAGCTTTCTTT
NA,TRBJ1-1,NA,TRBV7-3,CASREFRNTEAFF,TGTGCCAGCAGAGAATTTCGGAACACTGAAGCTTTCTTT
NA,TRBJ2-3,few,TRBV7-9,CASLIQGTDTQYF,TGTGCCAGCTTAATACAGGGCACAGATACGCAGTATTTT
TRBD1,TRBJ1-1,few,TRBV18,CASSPDRGRNTEAFF,TGTGCCAGCTCACCGGACAGGGGGCGGAACACTGAAGCTTTCTTT
NA,TRBJ2-2,NA,TRBV5-6,CASSLGRVNTGELFF,TGTGCCAGCAGCTTGGGACGAGTAAACACCGGGGAGCTGTTTTTT
NA,TRBJ1-5,few,TRBV12-3/TRBV12-4,CASSSGSQPQHF,TGTGCCAGCAGTTCAGGGAGTCAGCCCCAGCATTTT
TRBD1,TRBJ2-2,NA,TRBV20-1,CSAREGQGANTGELFF,TGCAGTGCTAGAGAGGGACAGGGCGCGAACACCGGGGAGCTGTTTTTT
TRBD1,TRBJ1-5,NA,TRBV6-2/TRBV6-3,CASIKTGRNQPQHF,TGTGCCAGCATCAAGACAGGGAGGAATCAGCCCCAGCATTTT